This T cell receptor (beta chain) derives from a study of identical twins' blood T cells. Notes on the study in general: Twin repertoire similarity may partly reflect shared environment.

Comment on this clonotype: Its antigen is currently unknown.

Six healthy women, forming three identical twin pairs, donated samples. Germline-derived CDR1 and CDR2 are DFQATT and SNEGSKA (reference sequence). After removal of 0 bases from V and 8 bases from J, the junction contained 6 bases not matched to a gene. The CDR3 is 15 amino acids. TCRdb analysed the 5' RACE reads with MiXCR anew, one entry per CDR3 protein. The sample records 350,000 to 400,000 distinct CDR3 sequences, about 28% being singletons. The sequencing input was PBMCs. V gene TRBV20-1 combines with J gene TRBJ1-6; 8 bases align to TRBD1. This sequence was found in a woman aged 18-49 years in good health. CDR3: CSARETTGVDSPLHF. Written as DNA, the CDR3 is TGCAGTGCTAGAGAAACGACAGGGGTTGATTCACCCCTCCACTTT.